Below, one T cell receptor (beta chain) is given with its context. This clone was counted once. Its recognized antigen is unknown. No much larger clone is present one base from it, and per-base qualities are unavailable. The data stem from a study of shared clonotypes between healthy human individuals (dated by TCRdb to about 2020). Regarding the research as a whole: The cohort comprised two women and a few men aged 18 to 49 years. To estimate repertoire size and how much clonotypes are shared between individuals, the study performed deep sequencing of blood TCR repertoires from about five healthy adults. Each donor's leukapheresis produced roughly between roughly 0.85 and 10 billion PBMCs. For each donor, CD4 naive and CD4 memory were each run on three plates, CD8 naive on two plates, and CD8 memory on one plate. Different laboratories and diverse techniques were used to prepare libraries and sequence TCR repertoires, to increase sequencing depth and limit assay-specific biases. Study-wide conclusions, independent of this receptor: Sampling was restricted to blood, and TCR repertoires in tissue are likely to differ from TCR repertoires in blood. Even with the large sequencing depth, rarefaction of the sorted-subset datasets indicated that sequencing was incomplete. Pairwise subsampling indicated that sequencing depth was expected to affect the degree of clonotype sharing among donors. Because the study included only a small number of donors, the genetic and exposure-history diversity represented was limited. Across a handful of donors, around 5% of naive CD4, approximately 3.6% of naive CD8, approximately 2.5% of memory CD4, and approximately 0.4% of memory CD8 clonotypes were shared. Estimated clonotype richness was generally larger for naive than for memory subsets. Compared with non-shared clonotypes, the clonotypes found in all four sorted-subset donors had higher generation probabilities.

CDR1 and CDR2 are read off the germline V gene (reference sequence) as DFQATT and SNEGSKA. From the cysteine through the phenylalanine, the CDR3 covers 11 amino acids. The read is trimmed to its CDR3 DNA, 33 bases read in frame from base 1. The junction carries 9 bases between V and J, which are trimmed by 7 bases and 5 bases respectively. Using the deep immunoSEQ assay, TCR CDR3 regions were amplified from genomic DNA by multiplex PCR. Extracted genomic DNA from each cell subset was distributed evenly across all wells of several immunoSEQ 96-well plates, and each plate was treated as a replicate. For sorted subsets, around 200 ng genomic DNA, equal to 30,000 to 35,000 T cell genomes, was loaded into each replicate PCR. The purified libraries were quantified using a Qubit 3.0 fluorometer, sized with a Bioanalyzer 2100, and then quantified again using the KAPA Library Quantification kit. A separate single-read 150-cycle Illumina NextSeq 550 flow cell was used to sequence each immunoSEQ 96-well plate. As for the authors' bioinformatics: The immunoSEQ output contained only junctional sequences without quality scores, so filtering could not match that applied to full-length reads. To assign V/J genes and CDR3, sequences were annotated using PyIR, a Python wrapper for IgBLAST v1.9, with IMGT germline references. Reads were filtered out if the reads had weak V/J assignments (E-value above 1e-6), no CDR3, stop codons, out-of-frame junctions, or ambiguous translated residues. V3J clonotypes were defined by identical inferred V gene, J gene, and CDR3 amino acid sequence. To compute the percentage overlap between repertoires, the number of shared unique clonotypes was divided by the size of the smaller repertoire. Richness of each repertoire was evaluated using RTK rarefaction, the Chao1 estimator, and Recon v2.1 estimates of unobserved clonotypes. For all TCRbeta clonotypes obtained by the gDNA method from a few donors, generation probabilities were computed with OLGA. Imported from immuneACCESS, the table was reduced by TCRdb to in-frame sequences with V and J called. These copies leave out some clones; in studies compared against another copy, an unresolved V gene accounts for under half, and the cause of the remainder is not known. The V and J calls and the clone size are those of that table, but D and trimming were determined from the DNA. For this sample there are 95,000 to 120,000 clones; approximately 70% appear just once. Of the sample, almost 25% is held by the ten largest clones.

Healthy HIV-negative adults with no recently reported acute infections or vaccinations were included as donors. Every donor was a Caucasian adult living in Nashville, Tennessee, USA. CD8 memory samples consisted of magnetically selected CD45RO+ cells combined with CCR7-negative CD45RA+ effector memory (TemRA) cells. After blood collection by leukapheresis, PBMCs were isolated using Ficoll-Histopaque density gradient centrifugation and then cryopreserved in the vapor phase of liquid nitrogen. Analytical flow cytometry was used to check the purity and quantity of every magnetically sorted T cell population. Genomic DNA was isolated from each sorted fraction and quantified by UV absorbance on a Nanodrop 2000c.

The V and J genes are TRBV20-1 and TRBJ2-1, with the D segment possibly TRBD1 or TRBD2, each aligning over 5 bases. This sequence was found in a woman aged 25 to 45 in good health. The material sequenced was memory CD8+ T cells sorted from blood. The intended sense of this specimen's cell subset or site label: CD45RO+ cells pooled with CCR7-negative TemRA cells. The CDR3 here reads CSGPGHNEQFF. The DNA sequence reads TGCAGTGGGCCGGGGCACAATGAGCAGTTCTTC.